The 5 T cell receptor beta chains in this list originate from one sample, sequenced in a study of T-cell memory formation after mild COVID-19. TCRdb independently ran MiXCR on the 5' RACE reads; one entry per CDR3 protein. The repertoire holds fewer than 650,000 distinct CDR3 sequences, with roughly 20% as singletons. Sequenced material: PBMCs or a T cell subset sorted from them (not recorded which). The receptors shown here come from an adult woman who had mild COVID-19 (a few samples of this study predate the infection). Cell type and time point are not known.

This clonotype was counted only a few times. The chain has TRBV2 and TRBJ2-5; 16 bases map to TRBD2. The CDR3 covers 20 residues. Germline values: CDR1 SNHLY, CDR2 FYNNEI. J lost 4 bases, V lost 4 bases, and 15 bases had no gene match. CDR3 amino acids: CASSAPKGGTSGGAGETQYF. In nucleotides, the CDR3 is TGTGCCAGCAGTGCCCCTAAGGGGGGGACTAGCGGGGGGGCCGGAGAGACCCAGTACTTC.

This clonotype turned up a few times. V and J are TRBV7-2 and TRBJ1-3; D gene unclear. With 6 bases removed from V and 2 bases from J, the gap between germline ends came to 8 bases. Germline CDR1 SGHTA, CDR2 FQGNSA. The CDR3 consists of 13 residues. CDR3 DNA sequence: TGTGCCAGCAGACCCTATCCTGGAAACACCATATATTTT. It translates to CASRPYPGNTIYF. Using reference TRBV7-2 and TRBJ1-3 for the parts outside the CDR3, the full variable domain is GAGVSQSPSNKVTEKGKDVELRCDPISGHTALYWYRQSLGQGLEFLIYFQGNSAPDKSGLPSDRFSAERTGGSVSTLTIQRTQQEDSAVYLCASRPYPGNTIYFGEGSWLTVV.

This clonotype was observed at least ten times. V usage is TRBV20-1 and J usage is TRBJ2-3; perhaps TRBD1 as D (6 bases). The V end lost 5 bases, the J end lost 0 bases, and 21 bases lay between the germline ends. The CDR3 contains 17 residues. Germline V gene sequence: CDR1 DFQATT, CDR2 SNEGSKA (reference sequence). The CDR3 coding sequence is TGCAGTGCTTCCCATCTTCGGGACAAGCCCAGCACAGATACGCAGTATTTT. Protein: CSASHLRDKPSTDTQYF.

The chain has TRBV5-1 and TRBJ2-5; 9 bases are a match to TRBD2. V trimming: 0 bases; J trimming: 2 bases; junction bases outside the gene matches: 8. This CDR3 spans 17 amino acids. Looked up from germline, CDR1 is SGHRS and CDR2 is YFSETQ. The CDR3 DNA is TGCGCCAGCAGCTTGGTAAAGGCTAGCGGGGTTCAAGAGACCCAGTACTTC. Translation: CASSLVKASGVQETQYF.

This clonotype has more than one count but fewer than ten. The J gene is TRBJ2-7, the V gene TRBV6-5, with TRBD1 matching 9 bases. The junction had 2 bases not matched to a gene; V was cut back by 2 bases and J by 6 bases. The length of the CDR3 is 13 residues. Germline CDR1 reads MNHEY; CDR2 reads SVGAGI. CDR3 sequence reads: CASSYGTGLEQYF. The CDR3 DNA sequence: TGTGCCAGCAGTTACGGGACAGGGCTCGAGCAGTACTTC.